The entry that follows covers one T cell receptor beta chain sequence. In the authors' methods: Amplification of reference gene primers provided the estimated nucleated cell counts. Assay: immunoSEQ multiplex PCR; the TCRdb copy retains only in-frame clones and omits some. V and J calls and clone size come straight from that table; D and trimming were deduced from the DNA. Here the sample spans around 250,000 clones, 70% to 90% being singletons. Trimming at V came to 5 bases and at J to 2 bases, leaving 6 bases not matched to a gene. Germline CDR1 is MNHEY and CDR2 is SMNVEV (reference sequence). CDR3 length: 16 amino acids. This record belongs to a study of blood T cell repertoires in COVID-19. Study context: Collection of acute and convalescent COVID-19 samples took place in the United States, Italy and Spain. PBMCs, B-cell-depleted T cells, or T cells were the source of the cDNA or gDNA that made up the material.

The chain carries TRBV27 and TRBJ2-5; 12 positions agree with TRBD1. The sequenced sample consisted of peripheral blood. The receptor comes from a human donor in a cohort sampled during active COVID-19. CDR3 DNA: TGTGCCAGCAGTCGGGACAGGGGGCGGAGGCAAGAGACCCAGTACTTC. Amino acid sequence: CASSRDRGRRQETQYF.